The clone carrying this TCR beta chain was detected a few times. Its specificity is unknown. Time point given: patch test 1, 2 weeks after DPC sensitization. Treatment noted: therapeutic diphenylcyclopropenone sensitization with weekly scalp DPC. This sample was included in a study of human T cells and chemical hapten exposure. Turning to the study itself: Throughout the approximately 25-week study, diphenylcyclopropenone was applied weekly to the patients' scalps. The study patch tested 0.01% DPC on the upper back and read results at 6 days. Study outcomes and limitations: Those TCRs sitting above 1 in 1000 frequency stayed the same with DPC sensitization.

CDR3 length equals 15 residues. CDR1 is SGDLS and CDR2 is YYNGEE in the germline V gene. J gave up 7 bases and V 4 bases, and 7 bases lay outside the gene matches. In the original analysis: Samples ranged from about 23,224 to 690,600 TCRs, with a median of around 100,000. Each CDR3 protein gets one entry after TCRdb re-called the RACE reads with MiXCR. The V and J calls and clone size are TCRdb's, not the authors'. The sample has about 69,000 distinct CDR3 sequences, 32% seen once; the top ten hold over 7.5%. The chain uses TRBV9 and TRBJ1-6; TRBD1 agrees at 8 bases. Material: whole blood, obtained in connection with sensitization to the hapten diphenylcyclopropenone (DPC). This clonotype was obtained from a man aged 40-49 years with alopecia areata. Some clones in this sample may be carry-over from other donors' samples. DNA of the CDR3: TGTGCCAGCAGCAGAGGGGGACAGGCCAATTCACCCCTCCACTTT. Translation gives CASSRGGQANSPLHF.